What follows is one T cell receptor beta chain and its context. Its antigen is unidentified. This entry comes from a study of OX40 agonist ivuxolimab in advanced cancers. Study context: Therapy given before enrollment (anti-PD-1, anti-PD-L1 or anti-CTLA-4) was allowed, and 35% to 45% had some.

Overall study findings and caveats: Partial responders treated at 0.1-3.0 mg/kg exhibited clonal expansion among the lowest measured.

Baseline was the first blood sampling point, followed by cycle 4 day 1 and cycle 7 day 1. Deletions cut 3 bases from V and 14 bases from J, with 16 bases between. This CDR3 has 12 amino acids. Germline CDR1 reads GTSNPN; CDR2 reads SVGIG (reference sequence). Sequencing was performed with immunoSEQ multiplex PCR; in TCRdb, only in-frame clones are kept and a portion is missing. The table has 40,000 or so clones, around nine tenths seen once; the top ten hold around 35%. The clonotype was recovered from an adult with an advanced solid tumor such as melanoma, head and neck, liver or kidney cancer. Here the sequenced sample was CD4+ or CD8+ T cells sorted from blood, taken in a trial of the OX40 agonist ivuxolimab. The chain recombines TRBV30 with TRBJ1-4; the D gene is possibly TRBD1 (5 bases). The CDR3 sequence is CAWSAQLTELFF. CDR3 DNA sequence: TGTGCCTGGAGCGCTCAATTGACAGAGCTGTTTTTT.